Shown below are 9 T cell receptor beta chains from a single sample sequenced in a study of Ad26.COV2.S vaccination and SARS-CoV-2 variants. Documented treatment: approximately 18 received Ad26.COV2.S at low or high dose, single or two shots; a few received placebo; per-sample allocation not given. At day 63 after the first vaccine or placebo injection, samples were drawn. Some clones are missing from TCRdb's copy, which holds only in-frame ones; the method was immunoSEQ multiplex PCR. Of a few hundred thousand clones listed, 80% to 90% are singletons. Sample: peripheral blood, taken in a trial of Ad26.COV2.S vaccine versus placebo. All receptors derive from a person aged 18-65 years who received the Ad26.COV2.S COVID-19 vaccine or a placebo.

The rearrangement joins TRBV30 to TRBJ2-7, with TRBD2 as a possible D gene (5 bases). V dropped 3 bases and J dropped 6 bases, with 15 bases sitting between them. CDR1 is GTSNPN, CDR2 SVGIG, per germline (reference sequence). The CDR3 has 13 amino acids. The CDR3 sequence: CAWRRRVDGEQYF. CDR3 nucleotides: TGTGCCTGGAGGAGGCGGGTCGACGGCGAGCAGTACTTC.

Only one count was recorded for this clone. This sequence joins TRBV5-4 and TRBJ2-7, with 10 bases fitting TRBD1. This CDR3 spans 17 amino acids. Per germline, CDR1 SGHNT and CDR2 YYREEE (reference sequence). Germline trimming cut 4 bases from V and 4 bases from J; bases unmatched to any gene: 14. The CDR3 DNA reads TGTGCCAGCAGCCTCCAGGGGACAGGGGATTGGTTGTACGAGCAGTACTTC. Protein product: CASSLQGTGDWLYEQYF.

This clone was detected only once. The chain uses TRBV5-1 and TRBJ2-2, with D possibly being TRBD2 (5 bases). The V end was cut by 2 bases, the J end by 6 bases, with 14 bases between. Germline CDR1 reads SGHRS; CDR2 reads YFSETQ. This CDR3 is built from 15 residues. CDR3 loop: CASSFPTSNPGELFF. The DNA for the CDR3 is TGCGCCAGCAGCTTTCCAACTAGTAATCCCGGGGAGCTGTTTTTT.

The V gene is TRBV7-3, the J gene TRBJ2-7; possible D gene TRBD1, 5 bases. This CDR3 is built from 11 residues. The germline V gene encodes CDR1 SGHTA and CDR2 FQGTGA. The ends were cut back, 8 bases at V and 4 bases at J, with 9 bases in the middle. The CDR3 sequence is CASGSGYEQYF. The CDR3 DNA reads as TGTGCCAGCGGTTCAGGGTACGAGCAGTACTTC.

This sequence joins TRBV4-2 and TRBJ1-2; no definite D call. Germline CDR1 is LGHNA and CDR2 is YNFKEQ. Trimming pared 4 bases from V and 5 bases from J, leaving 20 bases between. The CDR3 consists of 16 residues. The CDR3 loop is CASSPDPSPGRYGYTF. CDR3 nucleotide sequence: TGTGCCAGCAGCCCCGACCCAAGTCCCGGGAGGTATGGCTACACCTTC.

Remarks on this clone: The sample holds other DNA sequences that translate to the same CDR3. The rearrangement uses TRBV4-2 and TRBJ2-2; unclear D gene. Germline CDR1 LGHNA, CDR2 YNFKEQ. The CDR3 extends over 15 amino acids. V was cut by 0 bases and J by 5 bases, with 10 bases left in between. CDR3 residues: CASSQDFSGTGELFF. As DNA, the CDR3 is TGTGCCAGCAGCCAAGATTTCTCGGGTACCGGGGAGCTGTTTTTT.

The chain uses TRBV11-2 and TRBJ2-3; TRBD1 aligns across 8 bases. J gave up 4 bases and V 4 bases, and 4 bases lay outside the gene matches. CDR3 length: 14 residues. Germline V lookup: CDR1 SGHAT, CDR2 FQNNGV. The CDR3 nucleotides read TGTGCCAGCAGCTACGGGACAGGCCCAGATACGCAGTATTTT. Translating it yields CASSYGTGPDTQYF.

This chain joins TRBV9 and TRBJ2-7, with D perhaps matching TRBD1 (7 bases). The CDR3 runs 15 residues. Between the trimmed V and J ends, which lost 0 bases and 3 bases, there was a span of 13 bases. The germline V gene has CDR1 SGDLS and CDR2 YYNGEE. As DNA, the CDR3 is TGTGCCAGCAGCGTAGAAGGGGGGACAGACTACGAGCAGTACTTC. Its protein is CASSVEGGTDYEQYF.

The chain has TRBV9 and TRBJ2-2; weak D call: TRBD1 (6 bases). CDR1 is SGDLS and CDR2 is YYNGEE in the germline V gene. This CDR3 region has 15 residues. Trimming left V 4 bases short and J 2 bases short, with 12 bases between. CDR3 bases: TGTGCCAGCAGCACGGACAGCCCTAACACCGGGGAGCTGTTTTTT. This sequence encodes CASSTDSPNTGELFF.